Detailed here is one T cell receptor (beta chain). The data originate from a study of blood T cell repertoires in COVID-19. Study information: The United States, Italy and Spain were the sources of the acute and convalescent COVID-19 samples. PBMCs, B-cell-depleted T cells, or T cells were the source of the cDNA or gDNA that made up the material.

This CDR3 has 16 amino acids. With 1 base removed from V and 3 bases from J, the gap between germline ends came to 13 bases. Germline-derived CDR1 and CDR2 are KGHSH and LQKENI. In the authors' workflow: Nucleated cell number was recorded as an estimate derived from reference gene primer amplification. Assay used: immunoSEQ multiplex PCR; TCRdb lists only in-frame clones, some missing. The V and J calls and clone size come from that table; D and trimming were worked out from the DNA. This sample has 220,000 or so clones, with 80% found just once. The sequenced sample consisted of peripheral blood. This rearrangement joins TRBV18 to TRBJ2-1; D may be TRBD2 (6 bases). The receptor comes from a woman between 70 and 85 years old with acute or convalescent COVID-19. The CDR3 DNA is TGTGCCAGCTCACCACTCCCTAGCGAGAACTACAATGAGCAGTTCTTC. This gives the protein CASSPLPSENYNEQFF.